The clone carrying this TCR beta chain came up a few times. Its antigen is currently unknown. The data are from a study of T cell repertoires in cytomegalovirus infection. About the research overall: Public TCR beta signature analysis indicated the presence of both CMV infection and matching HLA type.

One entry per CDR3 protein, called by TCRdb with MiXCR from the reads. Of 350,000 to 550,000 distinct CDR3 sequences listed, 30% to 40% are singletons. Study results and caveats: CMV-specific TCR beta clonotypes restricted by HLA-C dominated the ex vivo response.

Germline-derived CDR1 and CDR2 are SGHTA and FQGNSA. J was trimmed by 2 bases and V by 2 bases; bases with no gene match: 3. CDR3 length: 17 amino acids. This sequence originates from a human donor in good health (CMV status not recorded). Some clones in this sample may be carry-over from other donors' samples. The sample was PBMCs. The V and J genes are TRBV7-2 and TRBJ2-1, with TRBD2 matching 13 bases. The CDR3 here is CASSLLTSGGPYNEQFF. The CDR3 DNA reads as TGTGCCAGCAGCTTATTGACTAGCGGGGGGCCCTACAATGAGCAGTTCTTC.